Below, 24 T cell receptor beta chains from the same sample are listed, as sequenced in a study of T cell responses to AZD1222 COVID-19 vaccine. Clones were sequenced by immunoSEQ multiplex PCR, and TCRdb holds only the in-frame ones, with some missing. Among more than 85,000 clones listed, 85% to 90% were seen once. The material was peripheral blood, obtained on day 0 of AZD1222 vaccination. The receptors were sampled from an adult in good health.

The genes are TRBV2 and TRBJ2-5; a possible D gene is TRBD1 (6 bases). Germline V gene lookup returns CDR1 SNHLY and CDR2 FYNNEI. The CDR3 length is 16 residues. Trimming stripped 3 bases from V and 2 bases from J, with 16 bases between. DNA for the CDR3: TGTGCCAGCAGTGAGCTCAGTTGGGGGCAACAAGAGACCCAGTACTTC. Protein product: CASSELSWGQQETQYF. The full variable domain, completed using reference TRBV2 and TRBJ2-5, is EPEVTQTPSHQVTQMGQEVILRCVPISNHLYFYWYRQILGQKVEFLVSFYNNEISEKSEIFDDQFSVERPDGSNFTLKIRSTKLEDSAMYFCASSELSWGQQETQYFGPGTRLLVL.

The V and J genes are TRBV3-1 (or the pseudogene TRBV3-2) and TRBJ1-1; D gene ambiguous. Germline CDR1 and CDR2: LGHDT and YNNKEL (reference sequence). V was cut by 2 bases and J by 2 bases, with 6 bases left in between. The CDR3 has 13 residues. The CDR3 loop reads CASSQQINTEAFF. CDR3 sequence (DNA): TGTGCCAGCAGCCAACAGATTAACACTGAAGCTTTCTTT.

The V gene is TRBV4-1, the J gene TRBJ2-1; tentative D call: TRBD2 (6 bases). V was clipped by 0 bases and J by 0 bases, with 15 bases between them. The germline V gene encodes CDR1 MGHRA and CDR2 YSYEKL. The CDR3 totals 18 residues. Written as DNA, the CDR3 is TGCGCCAGCAGCCAAGATCGAGGTAGCGGAATCTCCTACAATGAGCAGTTCTTC. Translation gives CASSQDRGSGISYNEQFF.

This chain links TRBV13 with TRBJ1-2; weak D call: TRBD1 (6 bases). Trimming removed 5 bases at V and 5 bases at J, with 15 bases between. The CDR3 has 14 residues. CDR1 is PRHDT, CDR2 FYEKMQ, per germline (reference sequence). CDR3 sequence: CASSIQNRDYGYTF. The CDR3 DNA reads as TGTGCCAGCAGCATCCAAAACAGGGATTATGGCTACACCTTC.

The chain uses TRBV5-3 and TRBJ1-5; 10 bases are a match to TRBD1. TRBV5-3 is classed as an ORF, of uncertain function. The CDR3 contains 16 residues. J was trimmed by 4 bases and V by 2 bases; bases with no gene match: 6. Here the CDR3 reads CARSFDPGQGNQPQHF. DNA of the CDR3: TGTGCCAGAAGCTTCGACCCGGGACAGGGGAATCAGCCCCAGCATTTT.

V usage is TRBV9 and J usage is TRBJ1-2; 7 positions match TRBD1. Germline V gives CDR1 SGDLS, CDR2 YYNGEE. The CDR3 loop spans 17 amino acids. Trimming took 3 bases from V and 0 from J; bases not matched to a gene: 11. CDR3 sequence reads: CASSEHPRDSPNYGYTF. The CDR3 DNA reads TGTGCCAGCAGCGAACACCCTCGGGACAGTCCTAACTATGGCTACACCTTC. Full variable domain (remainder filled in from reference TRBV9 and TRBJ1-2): DSGVTQTPKHLITATGQRVTLRCSPRSGDLSVYWYQQSLDQGLQFLIQYYNGEERAKGNILERFSAQQFPDLHSELNLSSLELGDSALYFCASSEHPRDSPNYGYTFGSGTRLTVV.

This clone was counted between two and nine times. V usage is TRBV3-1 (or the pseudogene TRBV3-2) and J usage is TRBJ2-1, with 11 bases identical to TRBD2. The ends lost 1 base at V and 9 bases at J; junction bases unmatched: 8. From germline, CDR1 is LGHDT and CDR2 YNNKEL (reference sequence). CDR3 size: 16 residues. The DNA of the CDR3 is TGTGCCAGCAGCCAAGGATCTAGCGGGGGGAGGGGTGAGCAGTTCTTC. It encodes CASSQGSSGGRGEQFF.

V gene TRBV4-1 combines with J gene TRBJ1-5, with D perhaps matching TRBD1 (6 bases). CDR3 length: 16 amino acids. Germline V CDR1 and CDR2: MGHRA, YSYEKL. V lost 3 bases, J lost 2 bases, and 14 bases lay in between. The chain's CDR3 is CASSQSAYRGNQPQHF. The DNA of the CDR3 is TGCGCCAGCAGCCAGTCCGCCTACAGGGGCAATCAGCCCCAGCATTTT.

The CDR3 spells CASSYGGATNEKLFF. Written as DNA, the CDR3 is TGTGCCAGCAGTTACGGGGGCGCAACTAATGAAAAACTGTTTTTT. The V call is TRBV6-5, the J call TRBJ1-4, with a tentative D call TRBD1 (6 bases). Germline values: CDR1 MNHEY, CDR2 SVGAGI. V lost 2 bases to trimming and J lost 0 bases, with 7 bases between them. The CDR3 is 15 amino acids.

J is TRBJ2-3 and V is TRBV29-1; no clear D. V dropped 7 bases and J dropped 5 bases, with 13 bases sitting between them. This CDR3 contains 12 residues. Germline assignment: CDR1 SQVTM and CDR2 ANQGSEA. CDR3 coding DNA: TGCAGCGGGGAAACAAGGCGAGATACGCAGTATTTT. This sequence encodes CSGETRRDTQYF.

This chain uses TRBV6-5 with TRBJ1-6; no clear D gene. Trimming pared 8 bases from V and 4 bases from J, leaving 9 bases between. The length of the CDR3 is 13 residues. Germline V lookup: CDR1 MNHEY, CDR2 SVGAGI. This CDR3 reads CASLNGYNSPLHF. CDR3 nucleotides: TGTGCCAGCCTGAATGGGTATAATTCACCCCTCCACTTT.

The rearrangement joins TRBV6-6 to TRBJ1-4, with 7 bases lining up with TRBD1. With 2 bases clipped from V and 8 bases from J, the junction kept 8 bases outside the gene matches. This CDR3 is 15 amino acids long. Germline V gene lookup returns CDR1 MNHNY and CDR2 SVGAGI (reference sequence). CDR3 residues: CASSYKQGLGEKLFF. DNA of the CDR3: TGTGCCAGCAGTTACAAACAGGGGTTGGGCGAAAAACTGTTTTTT.

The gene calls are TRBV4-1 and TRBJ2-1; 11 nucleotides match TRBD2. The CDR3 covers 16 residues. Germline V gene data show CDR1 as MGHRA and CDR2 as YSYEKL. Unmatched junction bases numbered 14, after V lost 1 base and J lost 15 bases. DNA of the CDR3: TGCGCCAGCAGCCAAGGCCCAGAGACTAGCGGGGTCTCCAGGTTCTTC. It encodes CASSQGPETSGVSRFF.

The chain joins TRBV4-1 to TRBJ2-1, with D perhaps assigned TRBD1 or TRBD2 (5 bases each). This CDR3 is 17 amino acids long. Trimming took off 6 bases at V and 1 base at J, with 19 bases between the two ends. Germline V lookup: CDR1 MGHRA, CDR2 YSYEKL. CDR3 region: CASRLYLPGPSYNEQFF. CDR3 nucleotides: TGCGCCAGCAGACTCTACCTGCCGGGACCGTCCTACAATGAGCAGTTCTTC.

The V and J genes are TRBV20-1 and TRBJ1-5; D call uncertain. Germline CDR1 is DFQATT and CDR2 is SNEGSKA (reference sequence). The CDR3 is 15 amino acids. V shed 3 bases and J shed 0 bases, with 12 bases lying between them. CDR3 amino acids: CSASGMGNSNQPQHF. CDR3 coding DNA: TGCAGTGCTAGTGGAATGGGGAATAGCAATCAGCCCCAGCATTTT.

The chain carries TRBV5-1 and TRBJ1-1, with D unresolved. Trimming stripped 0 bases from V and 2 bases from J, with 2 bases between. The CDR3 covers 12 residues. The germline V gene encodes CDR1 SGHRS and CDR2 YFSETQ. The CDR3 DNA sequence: TGCGCCAGCAGCTTGGTAAACACTGAAGCTTTCTTT. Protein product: CASSLVNTEAFF.

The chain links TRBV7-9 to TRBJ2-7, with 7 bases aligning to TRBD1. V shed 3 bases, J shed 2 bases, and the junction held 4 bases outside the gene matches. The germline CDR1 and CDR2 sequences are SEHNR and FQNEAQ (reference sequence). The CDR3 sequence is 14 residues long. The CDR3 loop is CASSFGQVTYEQYF. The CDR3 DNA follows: TGTGCCAGCAGCTTTGGACAGGTAACCTACGAGCAGTACTTC.

The CDR3 here is CASSGTGHGNSPLHF. CDR3 nucleotides: TGTGCCAGCAGTGGAACAGGGCATGGGAATTCACCCCTCCACTTT. The chain is built from TRBV28 and TRBJ1-6; tentative D call: TRBD1 (6 bases). V lost 5 bases to trimming and J lost 7 bases, with 15 bases between them. CDR1 MDHEN and CDR2 SYDVKM come from the germline V gene. CDR3 length: 15 residues.

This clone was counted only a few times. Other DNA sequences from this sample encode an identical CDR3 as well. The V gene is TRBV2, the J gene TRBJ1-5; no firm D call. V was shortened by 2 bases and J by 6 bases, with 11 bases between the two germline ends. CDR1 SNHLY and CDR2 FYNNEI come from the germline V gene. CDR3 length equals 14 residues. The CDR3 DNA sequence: TGTGCCAGCAGTGAAAATCAAGGAAGTCAGCCCCAGCATTTT. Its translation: CASSENQGSQPQHF.

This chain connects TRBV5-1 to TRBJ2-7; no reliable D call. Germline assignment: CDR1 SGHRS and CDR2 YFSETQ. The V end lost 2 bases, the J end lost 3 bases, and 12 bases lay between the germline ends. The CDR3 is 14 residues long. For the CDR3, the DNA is TGCGCCAGCAGCTTTGGGCACAGAATCTACGAGCAGTACTTC. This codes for CASSFGHRIYEQYF.

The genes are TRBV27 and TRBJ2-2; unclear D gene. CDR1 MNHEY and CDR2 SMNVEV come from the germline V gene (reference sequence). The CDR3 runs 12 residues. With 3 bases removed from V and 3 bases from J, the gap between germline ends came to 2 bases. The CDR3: CASSFYTGELFF. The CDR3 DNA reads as TGTGCCAGCAGTTTCTACACCGGGGAGCTGTTTTTT.

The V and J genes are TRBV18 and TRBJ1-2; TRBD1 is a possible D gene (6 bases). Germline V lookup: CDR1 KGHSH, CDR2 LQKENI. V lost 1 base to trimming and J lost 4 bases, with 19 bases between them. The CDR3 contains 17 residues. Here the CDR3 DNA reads TGTGCCAGCTCACCACAGGGGCCTACCCGACAGGTCTATGGCTACACCTTC. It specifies CASSPQGPTRQVYGYTF.

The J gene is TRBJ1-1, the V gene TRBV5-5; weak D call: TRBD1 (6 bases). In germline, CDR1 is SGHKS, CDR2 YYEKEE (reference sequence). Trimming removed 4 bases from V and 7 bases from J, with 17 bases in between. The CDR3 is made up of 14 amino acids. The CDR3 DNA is TGTGCCAGCAGCGTCCCCGGGGGCAAGATTGAAGCTTTCTTT. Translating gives CASSVPGGKIEAFF.

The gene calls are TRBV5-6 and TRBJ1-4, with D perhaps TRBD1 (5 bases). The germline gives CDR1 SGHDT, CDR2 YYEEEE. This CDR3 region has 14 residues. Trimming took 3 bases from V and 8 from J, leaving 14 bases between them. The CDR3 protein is CASSSGGWGEKLFF. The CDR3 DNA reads TGTGCCAGCAGCTCTGGCGGATGGGGGGAAAAACTGTTTTTT.